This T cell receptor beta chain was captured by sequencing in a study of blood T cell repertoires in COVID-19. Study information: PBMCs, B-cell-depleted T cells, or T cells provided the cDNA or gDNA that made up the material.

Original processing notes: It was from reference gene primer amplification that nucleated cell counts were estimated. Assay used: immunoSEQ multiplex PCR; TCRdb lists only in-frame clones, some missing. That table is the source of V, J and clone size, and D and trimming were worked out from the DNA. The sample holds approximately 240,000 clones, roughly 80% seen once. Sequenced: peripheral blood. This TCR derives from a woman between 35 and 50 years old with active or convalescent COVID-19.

CDR3 sequence reads: CATSDLAGGLRDTQYF. The CDR3 nucleotides read TGTGCCACCAGTGACCTAGCGGGGGGGCTGAGAGATACGCAGTATTTT. This chain uses TRBV24-1 with TRBJ2-3, with 12 bases aligning to TRBD2. CDR3 size: 16 residues. Germline V CDR1 and CDR2: KGHDR, SFDVKD. The V and J ends lost 4 bases and 5 bases, in that order; junction bases with no gene match: 6.